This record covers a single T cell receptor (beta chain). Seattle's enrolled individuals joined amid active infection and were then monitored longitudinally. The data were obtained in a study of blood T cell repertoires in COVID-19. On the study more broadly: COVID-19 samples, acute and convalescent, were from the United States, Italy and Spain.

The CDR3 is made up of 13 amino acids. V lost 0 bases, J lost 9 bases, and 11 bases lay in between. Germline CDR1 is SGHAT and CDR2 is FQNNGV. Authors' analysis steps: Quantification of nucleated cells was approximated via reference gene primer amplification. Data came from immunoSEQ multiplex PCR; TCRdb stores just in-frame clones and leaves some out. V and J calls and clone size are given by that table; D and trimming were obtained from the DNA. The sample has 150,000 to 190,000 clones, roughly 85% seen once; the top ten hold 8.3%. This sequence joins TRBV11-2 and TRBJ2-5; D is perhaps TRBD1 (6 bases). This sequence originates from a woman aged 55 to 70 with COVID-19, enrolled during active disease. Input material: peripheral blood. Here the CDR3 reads CASSLDDWGPQYF. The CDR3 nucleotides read TGTGCCAGCAGCTTAGATGACTGGGGGCCCCAGTACTTC.